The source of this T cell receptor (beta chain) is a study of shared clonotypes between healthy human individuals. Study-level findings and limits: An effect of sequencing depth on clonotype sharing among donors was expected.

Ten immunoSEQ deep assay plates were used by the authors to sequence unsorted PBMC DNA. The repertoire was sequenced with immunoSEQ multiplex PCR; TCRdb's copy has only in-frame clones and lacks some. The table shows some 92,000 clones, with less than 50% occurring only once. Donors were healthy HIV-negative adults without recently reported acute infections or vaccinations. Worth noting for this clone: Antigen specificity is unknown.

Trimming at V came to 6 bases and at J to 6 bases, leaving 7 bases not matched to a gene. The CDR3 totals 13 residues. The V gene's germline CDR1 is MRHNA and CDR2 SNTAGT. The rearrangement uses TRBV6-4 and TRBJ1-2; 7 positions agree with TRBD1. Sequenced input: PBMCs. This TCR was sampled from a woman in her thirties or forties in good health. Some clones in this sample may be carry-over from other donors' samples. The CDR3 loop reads CASSLNRGDGYTF. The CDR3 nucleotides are TGTGCCAGCAGCCTCAACAGGGGTGATGGCTACACCTTC.